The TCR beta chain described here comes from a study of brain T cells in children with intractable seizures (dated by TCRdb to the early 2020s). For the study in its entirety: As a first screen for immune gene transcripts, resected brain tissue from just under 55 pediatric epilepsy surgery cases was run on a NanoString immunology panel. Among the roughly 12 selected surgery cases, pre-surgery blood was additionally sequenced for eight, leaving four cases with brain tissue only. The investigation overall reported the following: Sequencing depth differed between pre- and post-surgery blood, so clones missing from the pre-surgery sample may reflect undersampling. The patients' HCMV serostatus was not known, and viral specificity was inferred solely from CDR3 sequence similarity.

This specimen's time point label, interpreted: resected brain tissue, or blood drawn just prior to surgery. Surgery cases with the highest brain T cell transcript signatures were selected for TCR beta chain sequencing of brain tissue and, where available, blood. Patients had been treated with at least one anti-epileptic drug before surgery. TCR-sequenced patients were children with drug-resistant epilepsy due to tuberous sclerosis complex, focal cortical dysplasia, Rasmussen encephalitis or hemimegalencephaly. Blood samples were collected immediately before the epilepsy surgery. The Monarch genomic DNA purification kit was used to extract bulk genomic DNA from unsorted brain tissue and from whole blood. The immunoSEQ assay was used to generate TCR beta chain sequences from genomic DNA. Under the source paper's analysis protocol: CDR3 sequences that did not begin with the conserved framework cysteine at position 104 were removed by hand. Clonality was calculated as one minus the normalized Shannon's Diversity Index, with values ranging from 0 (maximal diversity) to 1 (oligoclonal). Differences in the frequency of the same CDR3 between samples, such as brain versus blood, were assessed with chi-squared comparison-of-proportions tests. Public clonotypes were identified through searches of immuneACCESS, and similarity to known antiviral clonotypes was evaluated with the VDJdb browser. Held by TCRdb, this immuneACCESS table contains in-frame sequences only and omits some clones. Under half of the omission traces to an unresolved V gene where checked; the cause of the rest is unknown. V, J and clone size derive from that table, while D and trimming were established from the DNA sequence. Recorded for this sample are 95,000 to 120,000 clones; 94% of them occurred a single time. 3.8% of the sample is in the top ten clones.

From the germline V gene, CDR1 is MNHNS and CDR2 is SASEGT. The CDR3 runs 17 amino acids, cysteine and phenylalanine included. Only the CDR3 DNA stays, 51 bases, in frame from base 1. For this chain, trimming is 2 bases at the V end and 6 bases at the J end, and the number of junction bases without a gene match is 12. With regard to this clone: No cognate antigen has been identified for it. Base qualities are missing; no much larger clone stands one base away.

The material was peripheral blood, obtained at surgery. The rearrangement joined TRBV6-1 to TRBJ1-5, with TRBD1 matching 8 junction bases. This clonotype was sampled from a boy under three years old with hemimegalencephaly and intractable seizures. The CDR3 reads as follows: CASSERRAGGQVQPQHF. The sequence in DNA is TGTGCCAGCAGTGAACGGAGGGCAGGGGGCCAAGTTCAGCCCCAGCATTTT.